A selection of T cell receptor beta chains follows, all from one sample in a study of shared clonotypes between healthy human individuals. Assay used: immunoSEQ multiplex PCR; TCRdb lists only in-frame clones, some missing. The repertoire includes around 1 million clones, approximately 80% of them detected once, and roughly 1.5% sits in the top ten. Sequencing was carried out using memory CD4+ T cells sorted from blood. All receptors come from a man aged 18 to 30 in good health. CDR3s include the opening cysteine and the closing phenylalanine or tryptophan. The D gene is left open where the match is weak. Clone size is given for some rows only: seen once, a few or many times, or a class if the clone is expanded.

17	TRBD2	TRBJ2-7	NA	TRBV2	TGTGCCAGCAGTGAAGAACCGGGACTAGTAGAAGCCTACGAGCAGTACTTC	CASSEEPGLVEAYEQYF
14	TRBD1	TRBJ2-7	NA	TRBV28	TGTGCCAGCAGTTGGTGGACAGGGGGCTACGAGCAGTACTTC	CASSWWTGGYEQYF
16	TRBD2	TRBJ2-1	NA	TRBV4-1	TGCGCCAGCAGCCAAGTGATGAGCGGGGGGGCGAATGAGCAGTTCTTC	CASSQVMSGGANEQFF
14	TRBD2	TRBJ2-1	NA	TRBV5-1	TGCGCCAGCAGCTTAAGCGGGAGTTTCGATGAGCAGTTCTTC	CASSLSGSFDEQFF
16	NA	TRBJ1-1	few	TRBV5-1	TGCGCCAGCAGCTTGGGCGCCGGGACGGTGAACACTGAAGCTTTCTTT	CASSLGAGTVNTEAFF
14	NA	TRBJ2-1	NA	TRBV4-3	TGCGCCAGCAGCCAAGATTACGGCCGGGGTGAGCAGTTCTTC	CASSQDYGRGEQFF
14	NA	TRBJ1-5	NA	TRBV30	TGTGCCTGGAGTGTAGACGGATTAAATCAGCCCCAGCATTTT	CAWSVDGLNQPQHF
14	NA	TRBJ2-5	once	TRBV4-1	TGCGCCAGCAGCCAAGTGGATTTCCAAGAGACCCAGTACTTC	CASSQVDFQETQYF
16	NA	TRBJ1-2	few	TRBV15	TGTGCCACCAGCGGTTGGGCTGAGGGAGCTAACTATGGCTACACCTTC	CATSGWAEGANYGYTF
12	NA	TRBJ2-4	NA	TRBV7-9	TGTGCCAGTTTCGGTAGCAAAAACATTCAGTACTTC	CASFGSKNIQYF
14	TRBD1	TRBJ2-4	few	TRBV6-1	TGTGCCAGCAGCGGGGACAGGCAATCAAACATTCAGTACTTC	CASSGDRQSNIQYF
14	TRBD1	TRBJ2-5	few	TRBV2	TGTGCCAGCAGTCGGGACAGGGGGCAGGGGACCCAGTACTTC	CASSRDRGQGTQYF
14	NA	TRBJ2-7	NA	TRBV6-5	TGTGCCAGCAGTTACGGGCAGGGAAAGTGGGAGCAGTACTTC	CASSYGQGKWEQYF
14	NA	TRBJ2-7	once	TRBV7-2	TGTGCCAGCAGCCTAGATACGGCGGTGAGGGAGCAGTACTTC	CASSLDTAVREQYF
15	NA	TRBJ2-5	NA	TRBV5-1	TGCGCCAGCAGCCCCAGGACATCTGCCCAAGAGACCCAGTACTTC	CASSPRTSAQETQYF
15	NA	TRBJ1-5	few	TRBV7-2	TGTGCCAGCAGCTTAGAGGTGGGCTCCCATCAGCCCCAGCATTTT	CASSLEVGSHQPQHF
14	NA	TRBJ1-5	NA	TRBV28	TGTGCCAGCAGTTTAGCCGGGGGCCTTCAGCCCCAGCATTTT	CASSLAGGLQPQHF
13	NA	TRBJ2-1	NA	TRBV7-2	TGTGCCAGCAGCTTAGCGGGACCCAACCAGCAGTTCTTC	CASSLAGPNQQFF
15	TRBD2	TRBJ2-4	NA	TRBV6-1	TGTGCCAGCAGTCTAAGGGAGGGAACCAAAAACATTCAGTACTTC	CASSLREGTKNIQYF
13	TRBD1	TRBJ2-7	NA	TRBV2	TGTGCCAGCATGCGGGACAGGGAGTACGAGCAGTACTTC	CASMRDREYEQYF
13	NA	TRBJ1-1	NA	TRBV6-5	TGTGCCAGCAGTTATCGGTCGGGCACTGAAGCTTTCTTT	CASSYRSGTEAFF
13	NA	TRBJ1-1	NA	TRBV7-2	TGTGCCAGCAGTAAAGGGCGAGAGGCTGAAGCTTTCTTT	CASSKGREAEAFF
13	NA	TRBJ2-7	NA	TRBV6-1	TGTGCCAGCAGTGAAGCGCTCGGAAGTAAGCAGTACTTC	CASSEALGSKQYF
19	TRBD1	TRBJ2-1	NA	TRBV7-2	TGTGCCAGCAGGACCGGGACAGGGGTGGGGATAGGGTCCTACAATGAGCAGTTCTTC	CASRTGTGVGIGSYNEQFF
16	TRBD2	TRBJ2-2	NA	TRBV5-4	TGTGCCAGCAGCCGGACTAGCGGGAGGAACACCGGGGAGCTGTTTTTT	CASSRTSGRNTGELFF
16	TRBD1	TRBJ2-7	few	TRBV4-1	TGCGCCAGCAGCCAAGGGGCCGGACAGGGCTGGAGCGAGCAGTACTTC	CASSQGAGQGWSEQYF
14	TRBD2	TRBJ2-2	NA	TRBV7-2	TGTGCCAGCAGCTCGCGGGGGTCTTTCGTGGAGCTGTTTTTT	CASSSRGSFVELFF
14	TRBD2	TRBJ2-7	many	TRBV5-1	TGCGCCAGCAGCTTGGCGTCCCGGGAGGGCGAGCAGTACTTC	CASSLASREGEQYF
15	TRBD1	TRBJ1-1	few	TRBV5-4	TGTGCCAGCAGCTCGACGAAGACAGGGCGGGCTGAAGCTTTCTTT	CASSSTKTGRAEAFF
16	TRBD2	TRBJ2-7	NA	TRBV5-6	TGTGCCAGCAGCGGGTGGGGACTAGCGGGAGCCTACGAGCAGTACTTC	CASSGWGLAGAYEQYF
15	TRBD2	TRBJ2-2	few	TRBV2	TGTGCCAGCAGTGATAGGGCTAGCGGGGACGGGGAGCTGTTTTTT	CASSDRASGDGELFF
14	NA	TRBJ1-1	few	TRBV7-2	TGTGCCAGCAGCTTTGCCGGAGCGCACACTGAAGCTTTCTTT	CASSFAGAHTEAFF
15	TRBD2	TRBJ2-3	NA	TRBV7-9	TGTGCCAGCAGCCTCACTAGCGGGCTCACAGATACGCAGTATTTT	CASSLTSGLTDTQYF
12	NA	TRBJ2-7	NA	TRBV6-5	TGTGCCAGCAGAACAGGGATCTACGAGCAGTACTTC	CASRTGIYEQYF
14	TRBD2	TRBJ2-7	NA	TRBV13	TGTGCCAGCAGCAGAGGCGGCGGGGGGAGCGAGCAGTACTTC	CASSRGGGGSEQYF
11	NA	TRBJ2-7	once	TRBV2	TGTGCCAGCAGTTATGCCTACGAGCAGTACTTC	CASSYAYEQYF
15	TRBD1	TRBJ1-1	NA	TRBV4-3	TGCGCCAGCAGCCAAGTTGCAGGGGGTCACACTGAAGCTTTCTTT	CASSQVAGGHTEAFF
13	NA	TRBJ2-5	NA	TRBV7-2	TGTGCCAGCAGCCCGTCGAGGGAAGAGACCCAGTACTTC	CASSPSREETQYF
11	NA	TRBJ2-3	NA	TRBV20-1	TGCAGTGCCACGGGGCCGGATACGCAGTATTTT	CSATGPDTQYF
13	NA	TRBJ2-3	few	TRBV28	TGTGCCAGCAGTTTATTAGGGTCGAACGGGCAGTATTTT	CASSLLGSNGQYF
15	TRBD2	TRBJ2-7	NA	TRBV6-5	TGTGCCAGCACCCCTCCCCTAGCGGGAGTAGACGAGCAGTACTTC	CASTPPLAGVDEQYF